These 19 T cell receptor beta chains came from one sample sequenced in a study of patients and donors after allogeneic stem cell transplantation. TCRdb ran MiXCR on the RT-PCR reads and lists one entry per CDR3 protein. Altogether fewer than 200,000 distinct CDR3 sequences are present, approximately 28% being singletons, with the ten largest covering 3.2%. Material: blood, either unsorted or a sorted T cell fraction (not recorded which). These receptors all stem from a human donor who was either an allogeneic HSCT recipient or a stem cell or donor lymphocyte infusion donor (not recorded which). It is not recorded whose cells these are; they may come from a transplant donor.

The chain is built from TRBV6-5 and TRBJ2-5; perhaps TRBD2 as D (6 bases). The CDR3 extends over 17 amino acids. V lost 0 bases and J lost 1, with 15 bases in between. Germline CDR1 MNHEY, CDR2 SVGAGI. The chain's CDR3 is CASSYSAGSVLQETQYF. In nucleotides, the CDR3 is TGTGCCAGCAGTTACTCAGCGGGCTCGGTCCTCCAAGAGACCCAGTACTTC.

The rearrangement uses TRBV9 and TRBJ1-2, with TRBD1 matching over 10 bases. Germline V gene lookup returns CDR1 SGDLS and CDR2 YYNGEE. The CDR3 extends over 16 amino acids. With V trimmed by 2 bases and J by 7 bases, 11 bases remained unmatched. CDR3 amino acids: CASSVDRGKPVVGYTF. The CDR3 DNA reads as TGTGCCAGCAGCGTGGACAGGGGGAAGCCCGTGGTTGGCTACACCTTC.

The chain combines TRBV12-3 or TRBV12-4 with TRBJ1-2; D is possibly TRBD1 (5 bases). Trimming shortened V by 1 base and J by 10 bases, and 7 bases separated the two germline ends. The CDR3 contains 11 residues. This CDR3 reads CASSLVGHYTF. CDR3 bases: TGTGCCAGCAGTTTAGTGGGGCACTACACCTTC.

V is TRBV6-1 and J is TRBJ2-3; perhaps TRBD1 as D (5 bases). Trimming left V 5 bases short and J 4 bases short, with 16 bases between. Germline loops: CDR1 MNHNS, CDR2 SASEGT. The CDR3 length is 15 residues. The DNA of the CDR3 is TGTGCCAGCAGTAGAGGACACCAAGCGTCAGATACGCAGTATTTT. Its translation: CASSRGHQASDTQYF.

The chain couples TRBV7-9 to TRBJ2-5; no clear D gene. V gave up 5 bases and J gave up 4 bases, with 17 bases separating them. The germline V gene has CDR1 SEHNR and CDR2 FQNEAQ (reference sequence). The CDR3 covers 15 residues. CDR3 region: CASSPARLARETQYF. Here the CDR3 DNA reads TGTGCCAGCAGCCCCGCGCGACTTGCAAGAGAGACCCAGTACTTC.

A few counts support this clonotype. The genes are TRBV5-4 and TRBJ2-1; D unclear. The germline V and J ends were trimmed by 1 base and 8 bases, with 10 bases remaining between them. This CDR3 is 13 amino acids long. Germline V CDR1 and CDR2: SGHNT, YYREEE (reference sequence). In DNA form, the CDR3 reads TGTGCCAGCAGCTTGCCACCCCGGGATGAGCAGTTCTTC. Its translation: CASSLPPRDEQFF.

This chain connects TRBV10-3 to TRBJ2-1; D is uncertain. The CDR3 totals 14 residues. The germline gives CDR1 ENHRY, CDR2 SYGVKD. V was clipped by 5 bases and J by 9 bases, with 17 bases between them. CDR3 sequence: CAISPSRPPSEQFF. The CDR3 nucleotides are TGTGCCATCAGTCCCTCCCGGCCCCCAAGTGAGCAGTTCTTC.

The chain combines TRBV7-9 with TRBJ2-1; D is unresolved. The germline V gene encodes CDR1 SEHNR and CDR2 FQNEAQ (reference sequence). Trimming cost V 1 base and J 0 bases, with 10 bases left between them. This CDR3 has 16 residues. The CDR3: CASSLGLGTSYNEQFF. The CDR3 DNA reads TGTGCCAGCAGCTTAGGTCTGGGAACCTCCTACAATGAGCAGTTCTTC.

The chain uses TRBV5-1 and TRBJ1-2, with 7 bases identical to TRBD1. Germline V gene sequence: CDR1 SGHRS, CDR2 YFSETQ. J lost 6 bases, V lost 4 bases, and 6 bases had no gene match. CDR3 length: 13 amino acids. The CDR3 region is CASSPTGTHGYTF. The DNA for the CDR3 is TGCGCCAGCAGCCCGACAGGGACCCATGGCTACACCTTC.

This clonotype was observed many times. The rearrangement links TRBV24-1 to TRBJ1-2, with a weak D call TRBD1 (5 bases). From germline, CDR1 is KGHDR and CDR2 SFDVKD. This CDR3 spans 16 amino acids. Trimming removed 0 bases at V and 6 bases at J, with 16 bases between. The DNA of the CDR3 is TGTGCCACCAGTGATTTGTGGAGTAAGGGGCCGGATGGCTACACCTTC. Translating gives CATSDLWSKGPDGYTF.

CDR3 loop: CASSLTTSGRGLVRFF. CDR3 bases: TGTGCCAGCAGTTTAACGACTAGCGGGAGGGGATTGGTTAGGTTCTTC. The rearrangement joins TRBV27 to TRBJ2-1; 14 bases match TRBD2. The CDR3 runs 16 residues. Germline V gene sequence: CDR1 MNHEY, CDR2 SMNVEV (reference sequence). The J segment lost 15 bases and the V segment lost 2 bases, leaving 12 bases of the junction unmatched.

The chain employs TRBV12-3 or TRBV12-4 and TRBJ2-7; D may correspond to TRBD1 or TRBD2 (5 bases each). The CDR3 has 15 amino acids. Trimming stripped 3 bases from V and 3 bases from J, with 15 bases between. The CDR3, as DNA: TGTGCCAGCAGTTTCGGGGCAGGGTGGCGCTACGAGCAGTACTTC. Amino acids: CASSFGAGWRYEQYF.

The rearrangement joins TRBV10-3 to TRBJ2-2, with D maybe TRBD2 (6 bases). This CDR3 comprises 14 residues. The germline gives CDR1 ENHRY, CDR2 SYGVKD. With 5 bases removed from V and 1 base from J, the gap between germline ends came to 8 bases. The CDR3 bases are TGTGCCATCAGTTGGAGGGAGAACACCGGGGAGCTGTTTTTT. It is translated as CAISWRENTGELFF.

CDR3 region: CASSQSAGGNYEQYF. CDR3 nucleotides: TGCGCCAGCAGCCAAAGTGCGGGAGGGAACTACGAGCAGTACTTC. V is TRBV4-3 and J is TRBJ2-7, with 9 bases identical to TRBD2. The CDR3 runs 15 residues. The trim removed 2 bases at V and 3 bases at J, leaving 5 bases unmatched. Germline CDR1 is LGHNA and CDR2 is YSLEER.

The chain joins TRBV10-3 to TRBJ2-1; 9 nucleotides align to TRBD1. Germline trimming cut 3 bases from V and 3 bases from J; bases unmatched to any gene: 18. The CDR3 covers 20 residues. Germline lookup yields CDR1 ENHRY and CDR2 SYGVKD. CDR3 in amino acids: CAISDPWGQGGVADYNEQFF. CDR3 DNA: TGTGCCATCAGTGACCCTTGGGGACAGGGCGGAGTAGCGGACTACAATGAGCAGTTCTTC.

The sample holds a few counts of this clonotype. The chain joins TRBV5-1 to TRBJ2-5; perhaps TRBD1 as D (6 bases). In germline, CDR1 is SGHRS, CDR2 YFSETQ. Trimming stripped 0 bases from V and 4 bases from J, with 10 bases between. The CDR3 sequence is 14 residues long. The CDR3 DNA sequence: TGCGCCAGCAGCTTGGACTGGGGGCGAGAGACCCAGTACTTC. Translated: CASSLDWGRETQYF.

Here the CDR3 DNA reads TGCAGTGCACCCGCGACAGGGGATGAAAAACTGTTTTTT. This sequence encodes CSAPATGDEKLFF. The chain carries TRBV20-1 and TRBJ1-4; 8 bases agree with TRBD1. CDR1 is DFQATT, CDR2 SNEGSKA, per germline (reference sequence). Trimming at V came to 6 bases and at J to 6 bases, leaving 6 bases not matched to a gene. CDR3 length: 13 residues.

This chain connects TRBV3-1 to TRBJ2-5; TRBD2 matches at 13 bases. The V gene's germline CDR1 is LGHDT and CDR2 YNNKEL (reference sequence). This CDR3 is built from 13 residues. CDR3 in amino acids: CTAGLAGEETQYF. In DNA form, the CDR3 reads TGTACGGCCGGACTAGCGGGAGAGGAGACCCAGTACTTC.

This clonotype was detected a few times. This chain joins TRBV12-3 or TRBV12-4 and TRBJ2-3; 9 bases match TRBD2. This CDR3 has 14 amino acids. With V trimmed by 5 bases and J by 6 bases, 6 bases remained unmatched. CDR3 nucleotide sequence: TGTGCCAGCAGTCTTAGCGGGAGCTCGGATACGCAGTATTTT. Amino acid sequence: CASSLSGSSDTQYF.